This paragraph covers one TCR beta chain sequence. Per the original data handling: Amplified reference gene primers provided the basis for estimating nucleated cell counts. The protocol was immunoSEQ multiplex PCR, while the TCRdb copy is restricted to in-frame clones and leaves out a portion. The V and J calls and clone size come from that table; D and trimming were worked out from the DNA. The table lists more than 85,000 clones, about nine tenths of them singletons. The entry originates in a study of blood T cell repertoires in COVID-19. Overall study context: Both acute and convalescent COVID-19 samples were obtained from the United States, Italy and Spain. PBMCs, B-cell-depleted T cells, or T cells provided the cDNA or gDNA that made up the material.

The length of the CDR3 is 13 residues. In germline, CDR1 is MNHEY, CDR2 SMNVEV (reference sequence). Trimming took off 0 bases at V and 4 bases at J, with 6 bases between the two ends. This sequence was found in a woman aged 70-85 years with acute or convalescent COVID-19. Sequenced input: peripheral blood. This chain joins TRBV27 and TRBJ1-2, with D possibly being TRBD1 (5 bases). CDR3 coding DNA: TGTGCCAGCAGTTTATCAGGGGTCTATGGCTACACCTTC. Translated, it gives CASSLSGVYGYTF.